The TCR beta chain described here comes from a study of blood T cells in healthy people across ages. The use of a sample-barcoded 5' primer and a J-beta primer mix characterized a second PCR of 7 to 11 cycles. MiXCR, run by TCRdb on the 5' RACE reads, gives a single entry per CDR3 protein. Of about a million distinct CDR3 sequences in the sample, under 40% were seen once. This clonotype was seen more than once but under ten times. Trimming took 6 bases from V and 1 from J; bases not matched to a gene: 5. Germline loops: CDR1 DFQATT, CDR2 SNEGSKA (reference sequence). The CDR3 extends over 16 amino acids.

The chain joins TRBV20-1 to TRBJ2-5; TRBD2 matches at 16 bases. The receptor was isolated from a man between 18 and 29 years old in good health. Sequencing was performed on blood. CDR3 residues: CSALGTSGRVQETQYF. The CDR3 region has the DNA TGCAGTGCACTGGGGACTAGCGGGAGGGTCCAAGAGACCCAGTACTTC.